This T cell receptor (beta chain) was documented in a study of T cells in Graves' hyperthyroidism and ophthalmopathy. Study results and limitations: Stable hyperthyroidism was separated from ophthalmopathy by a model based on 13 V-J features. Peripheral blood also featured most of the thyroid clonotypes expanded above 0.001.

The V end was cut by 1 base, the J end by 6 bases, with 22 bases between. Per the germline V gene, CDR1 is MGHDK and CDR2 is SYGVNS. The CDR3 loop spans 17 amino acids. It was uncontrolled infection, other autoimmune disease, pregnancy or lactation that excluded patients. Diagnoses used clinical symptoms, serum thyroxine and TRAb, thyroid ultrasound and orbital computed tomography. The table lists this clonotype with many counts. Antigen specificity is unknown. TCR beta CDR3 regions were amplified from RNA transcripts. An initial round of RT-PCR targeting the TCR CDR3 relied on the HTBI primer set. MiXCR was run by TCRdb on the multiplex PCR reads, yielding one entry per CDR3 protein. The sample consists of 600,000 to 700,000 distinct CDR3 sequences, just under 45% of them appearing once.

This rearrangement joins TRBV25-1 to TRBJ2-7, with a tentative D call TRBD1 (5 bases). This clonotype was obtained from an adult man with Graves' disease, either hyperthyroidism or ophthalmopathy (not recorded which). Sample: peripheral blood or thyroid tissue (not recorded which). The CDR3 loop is CASSESPGRASSGEQYF. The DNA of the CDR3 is TGTGCCAGCAGTGAATCGCCCGGCAGGGCCTCTTCGGGCGAGCAGTACTTC.